This T cell receptor (beta chain) was recorded in a study of T-cell memory formation after mild COVID-19. Germline V gene data show CDR1 as MNHEY and CDR2 as SVGEGT. This CDR3 has 15 residues. The V end lost 0 bases, the J end lost 6 bases, and 12 bases lay between the germline ends. This clonotype turned up a few times. TCRdb re-called the 5' RACE reads through MiXCR, storing one row per CDR3 protein. The profile shows more than 35,000 distinct CDR3 sequences, 7.5% to 10% of them singletons. The sample consisted of PBMCs or a T cell subset sorted from them (not recorded which). This clonotype was sampled from an adult woman who had mild COVID-19 (a few samples of this study predate the infection). Cell type and time point are not known. This chain joins TRBV6-2 or TRBV6-3 and TRBJ2-1, with D perhaps given as TRBD1 or TRBD2 (6 bases each). CDR3: CASSYSGGYSNEQFF. The CDR3 nucleotides are TGTGCCAGCAGTTACTCGGGGGGCTATTCCAATGAGCAGTTCTTC.